This TCR beta chain originates from a study of beta chain features in type 1 diabetes. General study findings and limits: Although PCR might favor shorter templates, it would do so equally in patients and controls.

Each population that was sorted was more than 95% pure. The study reverse transcribed the entire isolated RNA, so it sequenced expressed TCRB transcripts. TCRdb keeps only in-frame clones here, not all; method: immunoSEQ multiplex PCR. The data contain about 320,000 clones, 11% to 15% of them singletons. From germline, CDR1 is SQVTM and CDR2 ANQGSEA. CDR3 length equals 13 residues. V was cut by 4 bases and J by 3 bases, with 12 bases left in between. As for this clone: The antigen is not known.

This TCR came from a man aged 30-40 years in good health. Material: central memory CD4+ T cells from blood. The chain recombines TRBV29-1 with TRBJ1-2; tentative D call: TRBD1 (5 bases). CDR3 in amino acids: CSVGQNSYYGYTF. The CDR3 nucleotides read TGCAGCGTTGGACAGAACTCCTACTATGGCTACACCTTC.